Shown below are 25 T cell receptor beta chains from a single sample sequenced in a study of cytomegalovirus exposure and HLA in healthy donors. Clones were sequenced by immunoSEQ multiplex PCR, and TCRdb holds only the in-frame ones, with some missing. Among about 120,000 clones listed, roughly 89% were seen once. Specimen: PBMCs. All receptors derive from a woman under 30 in good health and CMV-seronegative.

This chain connects TRBV7-7 to TRBJ2-1; D not resolved. Germline V lookup: CDR1 SSHAT, CDR2 FNYEAQ (reference sequence). The CDR3 covers 15 residues. V gave up 2 bases and J gave up 10 bases, with 18 bases separating them. This CDR3 reads CASSLNLAPRYEQFF. CDR3 nucleotides: TGTGCCAGCAGCTTAAACCTCGCCCCGCGGTACGAGCAGTTCTTC. Supplemented by reference TRBV7-7 and TRBJ2-1, the full variable domain reads GAGVSQSPRYKVTKRGQDVTLRCDPISSHATLYWYQQALGQGPEFLTYFNYEAQPDKSGLPSDRFSAERPEGSISTLTIQRTEQRDSAMYRCASSLNLAPRYEQFFGPGTRLTVL.

The chain uses TRBV18 and TRBJ2-3; 8 nucleotides align to TRBD1. The ends lost 3 bases at V and 8 bases at J; junction bases unmatched: 10. Germline CDR1 reads KGHSH; CDR2 reads LQKENI. The CDR3 contains 15 residues. The CDR3 loop reads CASSPGQVVLGTQYF. The CDR3 region has the DNA TGTGCCAGCTCACCGGGACAGGTAGTTTTGGGTACGCAGTATTTT.

The rearrangement joins TRBV5-1 to TRBJ2-3; D may be TRBD2 (6 bases). V was shortened by 0 bases and J by 2 bases, with 13 bases between the two germline ends. This CDR3 comprises 16 residues. CDR1 is SGHRS, CDR2 YFSETQ, per germline. CDR3 nucleotide sequence: TGCGCCAGCAGCTTGGGGGCGGCGGGATTCACAGATACGCAGTATTTT. Translated: CASSLGAAGFTDTQYF.

The genes are TRBV7-9 and TRBJ2-1; TRBD1 might be the D (6 bases). The germline gives CDR1 SEHNR, CDR2 FQNEAQ (reference sequence). Trimming took off 6 bases at V and 4 bases at J, with 19 bases between the two ends. The CDR3 totals 16 residues. The CDR3 region is CASSLEGVNQYNEQFF. CDR3 sequence (DNA): TGTGCCAGCAGTCTAGAGGGGGTGAACCAATACAATGAGCAGTTCTTC.

In the case of this clone: In this CDR3 the conserved last residue, phenylalanine or tryptophan, is missing, so a read error is likely. The limits of the CDR3 on the DNA are not certain, so only TCRdb's listed CDR3 is given. This chain joins TRBV5-1 and TRBJ1-3; the table's D call of TRBD1 was not tested on the DNA. Ends included, the CDR3 has 10 residues. CDR1 and CDR2 from the germline V gene are SGHRS and YFSETQ. CDR3: CASTTRDTHQ.

V usage is TRBV4-1 and J usage is TRBJ2-3; 16 positions agree with TRBD2. The V gene end was trimmed by 3 bases and the J gene end by 3 bases; junction bases not matched to a gene: 3. The CDR3 runs 17 residues. Germline V gene sequence: CDR1 MGHRA, CDR2 YSYEKL. CDR3 coding DNA: TGCGCCAGCAGCCAGGGACTAGCGGGGGGGCCGACAGATACGCAGTATTTT. It encodes CASSQGLAGGPTDTQYF.

The chain joins TRBV6-5 to TRBJ2-6, with 7 bases lining up with TRBD2. J lost 5 bases, V lost 2 bases, and 3 bases had no gene match. This CDR3 has 15 residues. From germline, CDR1 is MNHEY and CDR2 SVGAGI. CDR3 in amino acids: CASSYGGGRANVLTF. CDR3 in DNA: TGTGCCAGCAGTTACGGGGGGGGTCGGGCCAACGTCCTGACTTTC.

The genes are TRBV30 and TRBJ1-1, with a tentative D call TRBD1 (6 bases). Trimming left V 4 bases short and J 0 bases short, with 12 bases between. Germline CDR1 is GTSNPN and CDR2 is SVGIG (reference sequence). The CDR3 is 14 residues long. CDR3 nucleotides: TGTGCCTGGACCCGGGACATCTTGAACACTGAAGCTTTCTTT. This translates into CAWTRDILNTEAFF.

This clone is a singleton in its sample. The gene calls are TRBV30 and TRBJ2-3, with 10 bases that match TRBD2. The CDR3 loop spans 15 amino acids. Germline CDR1 GTSNPN, CDR2 SVGIG (reference sequence). The V segment lost 2 bases and the J segment 4 bases; nucleotides outside the gene matches: 6. The CDR3 nucleotides read TGTGCCTGGAGTCAGGGGCTAGCGGGAGCAGATACGCAGTATTTT. Residues: CAWSQGLAGADTQYF.

This chain uses TRBV7-2 with TRBJ1-1; D is ambiguous. The CDR3 runs to 14 residues. Germline V lookup: CDR1 SGHTA, CDR2 FQGNSA. The V and J ends lost 1 base and 4 bases respectively, with 10 bases between them. CDR3 residues: CASSLVGHGTEAFF. CDR3 in DNA: TGTGCCAGCAGCTTAGTGGGCCATGGCACTGAAGCTTTCTTT.

This clone was observed a few times. The gene calls are TRBV19 and TRBJ2-1, with 8 bases matching TRBD2. Unmatched junction bases numbered 7, after V lost 7 bases and J lost 5 bases. CDR3 length equals 14 residues. Germline-derived CDR1 and CDR2 are LNHDA and SQIVND (reference sequence). CDR3 region: CASKRSGSNNEQFF. The CDR3 DNA follows: TGTGCCAGTAAACGGAGCGGGAGTAACAATGAGCAGTTCTTC.

This rearrangement joins TRBV18 to TRBJ1-3; D is ambiguous. This CDR3 contains 13 residues. V was pared by 4 bases and J by 2 bases, with 6 bases between. Germline CDR1 KGHSH, CDR2 LQKENI. The CDR3 sequence: CASSRGTGNTIYF. The CDR3 DNA reads TGTGCCAGCTCACGAGGAACTGGAAACACCATATATTTT.

The chain carries TRBV7-6 and TRBJ2-7, with 15 bases aligning to TRBD2. Germline trimming cut 0 bases from V and 5 bases from J; bases unmatched to any gene: 17. Germline CDR1 and CDR2: SGHVS and FNYEAQ. The CDR3 is 21 residues long. CDR3 nucleotides: TGTGCCAGCAGCTTAGCACAACTCGCCGGACTAGCGGGAGGGCCTCCCGACGAGCAGTACTTC. Translating gives CASSLAQLAGLAGGPPDEQYF.

This chain connects TRBV28 to TRBJ1-5, with 7 bases aligning to TRBD1. The V and J ends lost 7 bases and 2 bases, in that order; junction bases with no gene match: 8. Germline V gives CDR1 MDHEN, CDR2 SYDVKM. The CDR3 loop spans 15 amino acids. The CDR3 spells CASTKQGFGNQPQHF. The DNA of the CDR3 is TGTGCCAGCACCAAACAGGGGTTTGGCAATCAGCCCCAGCATTTT.

V gene TRBV19 combines with J gene TRBJ1-4, with D unresolved. The CDR3 runs 15 residues. V lost 0 bases and J lost 1, with 6 bases in between. Per germline, CDR1 LNHDA and CDR2 SQIVND (reference sequence). The CDR3 bases are TGTGCCAGTAGTATAGATCTAGAAACTAATGAAAAACTGTTTTTT. This gives the protein CASSIDLETNEKLFF. Full variable domain (missing parts from reference TRBV19 and TRBJ1-4): DGGITQSPKYLFRKEGQNVTLSCEQNLNHDAMYWYRQDPGQGLRLIYYSQIVNDFQKGDIAEGYSVSREKKESFPLTVTSAQKNPTAFYLCASSIDLETNEKLFFGSGTQLSVL.

CDR3 region: CASSLGGAMDEQFF. The CDR3 coding sequence is TGCGCCAGCAGCTTAGGTGGGGCAATGGATGAGCAGTTCTTC. The V and J genes are TRBV5-1 and TRBJ2-1; D may be TRBD1 (5 bases). The V gene's germline CDR1 is SGHRS and CDR2 YFSETQ. The CDR3 is 14 residues long. Trimming took 2 bases from V and 8 from J, leaving 14 bases between them.

This clone was seen a handful of times. The CDR3 coding sequence is TGTGCCACCAGCAGAGAAGGCGGAGAGGCGAATGAGCAGTTCTTC. Encoded protein: CATSREGGEANEQFF. This chain uses TRBV15 with TRBJ2-1; D is uncertain. The CDR3 has 15 amino acids. Germline V gene sequence: CDR1 LNHNV, CDR2 YYDKDF (reference sequence). V lost 0 bases, J lost 7 bases, and 13 bases lay in between. Drawing the rest from reference TRBV15 and TRBJ2-1, the complete variable domain is DAMVIQNPRYQVTQFGKPVTLSCSQTLNHNVMYWYQQKSSQAPKLLFHYYDKDFNNEADTPDNFQSRRPNTSFCFLDIRSPGLGDTAMYLCATSREGGEANEQFFGPGTRLTVL.

The chain couples TRBV6-5 to TRBJ2-7; the match to TRBD1 covers 8 bases. The CDR3 spans 14 residues. Trimming took 4 bases from V and 2 from J; bases not matched to a gene: 4. Germline values: CDR1 MNHEY, CDR2 SVGAGI. CDR3 loop: CASSSGQVTYEQYF. The CDR3 nucleotides are TGTGCCAGCAGTTCGGGACAGGTTACCTACGAGCAGTACTTC.

The chain employs TRBV27 and TRBJ2-3; TRBD2 matches at 13 bases. CDR3 length: 18 amino acids. The V gene end was trimmed by 7 bases and the J gene end by 1 base; junction bases not matched to a gene: 11. The germline V gene has CDR1 MNHEY and CDR2 SMNVEV (reference sequence). Here the CDR3 DNA reads TGTGCCAGCACCTCCCTCGGACTAGCGGGAGTCGGCACAGATACGCAGTATTTT. Translation gives CASTSLGLAGVGTDTQYF.

This clone was counted once. CDR3 loop: CARYLAAIEETQYF. Here the CDR3 DNA reads TGTGCCAGGTACCTGGCGGCCATTGAAGAGACCCAGTACTTC. The chain has TRBV6-5 and TRBJ2-5; D remains unclear. V dropped 9 bases and J dropped 3 bases, with 17 bases sitting between them. The germline gives CDR1 MNHEY, CDR2 SVGAGI. The CDR3 totals 14 residues.

The rearrangement joins TRBV29-1 to TRBJ2-5; D is perhaps TRBD1 (6 bases). CDR1 SQVTM and CDR2 ANQGSEA come from the germline V gene. Trimming removed 7 bases at V and 1 base at J, with 13 bases between. The CDR3 runs to 13 residues. The CDR3 spells CSAMGHSQETQYF. In DNA, the CDR3 is TGCAGCGCTATGGGACACTCCCAAGAGACCCAGTACTTC.

The chain combines TRBV28 with TRBJ2-7, with 9 bases lining up with TRBD1. Germline V gene lookup returns CDR1 MDHEN and CDR2 SYDVKM. This CDR3 has 14 amino acids. Trimming removed 8 bases from V and 2 bases from J; junction bases left unmatched: 7. The CDR3 coding sequence is TGTGCCAGCGACCCGGGACAGGGCCCCTACGAGCAGTACTTC. This codes for CASDPGQGPYEQYF. The whole variable domain, remainder taken from reference TRBV28 and TRBJ2-7, is DVKVTQSSRYLVKRTGEKVFLECVQDMDHENMFWYRQDPGLGLRLIYFSYDVKMKEKGDIPEGYSVSREKKERFSLILESASTNQTSMYLCASDPGQGPYEQYFGPGTRLTVT.

The chain uses TRBV28 and TRBJ2-7, with D unclear. The CDR3 runs 10 residues. Germline V gives CDR1 MDHEN, CDR2 SYDVKM. V shed 6 bases and J shed 3 bases, with 3 bases lying between them. Here the CDR3 reads CASSNYEQYF. CDR3 in DNA: TGTGCCAGCAGCAACTACGAGCAGTACTTC.

The V and J genes are TRBV5-4 and TRBJ2-7, with 9 bases aligning to TRBD1. Unmatched junction bases numbered 3, after V lost 0 bases and J lost 2 bases. The CDR3 totals 15 residues. The V gene's germline CDR1 is SGHNT and CDR2 YYREEE (reference sequence). CDR3 nucleotides: TGTGCCAGCAGCTTGGGGACAGGGGTAACCTACGAGCAGTACGTC. The encoded protein is CASSLGTGVTYEQYV.

In its sample, this clone was seen once. This sequence joins TRBV19 and TRBJ2-5; TRBD1 matches 12 bases. The CDR3 spans 16 residues. V shed 6 bases and J 5 bases; nucleotides not matched to a gene: 10. The germline V gene has CDR1 LNHDA and CDR2 SQIVND (reference sequence). CDR3 sequence reads: CASRRVGTGGEETQYF. The CDR3, as DNA: TGTGCCAGTAGAAGAGTTGGGACAGGGGGCGAGGAGACCCAGTACTTC. Full variable domain (rest looked up from reference TRBV19 and TRBJ2-5): DGGITQSPKYLFRKEGQNVTLSCEQNLNHDAMYWYRQDPGQGLRLIYYSQIVNDFQKGDIAEGYSVSREKKESFPLTVTSAQKNPTAFYLCASRRVGTGGEETQYFGPGTRLLVL.